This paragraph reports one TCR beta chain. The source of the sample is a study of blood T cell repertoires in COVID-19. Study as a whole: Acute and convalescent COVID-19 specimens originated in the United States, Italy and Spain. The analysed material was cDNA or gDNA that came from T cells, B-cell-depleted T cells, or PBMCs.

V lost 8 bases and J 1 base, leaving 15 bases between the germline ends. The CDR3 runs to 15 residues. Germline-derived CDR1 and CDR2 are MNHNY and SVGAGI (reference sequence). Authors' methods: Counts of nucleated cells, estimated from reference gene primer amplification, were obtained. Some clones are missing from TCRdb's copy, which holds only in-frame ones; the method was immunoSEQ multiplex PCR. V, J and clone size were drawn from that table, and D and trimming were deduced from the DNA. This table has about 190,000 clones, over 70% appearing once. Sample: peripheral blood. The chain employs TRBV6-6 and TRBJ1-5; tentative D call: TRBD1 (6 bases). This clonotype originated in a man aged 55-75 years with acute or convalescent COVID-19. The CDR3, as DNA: TGTGCCAGCGGGGGCCGGGAAAGCAGCAATCAGCCCCAGCATTTT. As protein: CASGGRESSNQPQHF.